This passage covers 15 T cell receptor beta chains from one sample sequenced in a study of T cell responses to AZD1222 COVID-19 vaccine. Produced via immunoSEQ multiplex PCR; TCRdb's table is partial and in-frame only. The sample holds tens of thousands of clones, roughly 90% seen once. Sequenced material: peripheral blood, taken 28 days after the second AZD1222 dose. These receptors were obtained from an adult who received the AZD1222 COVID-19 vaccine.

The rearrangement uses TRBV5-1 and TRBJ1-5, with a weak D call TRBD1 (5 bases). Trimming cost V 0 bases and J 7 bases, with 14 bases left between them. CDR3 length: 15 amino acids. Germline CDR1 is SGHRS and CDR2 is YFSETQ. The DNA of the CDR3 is TGCGCCAGCAGCTTGGATGGGGGGACGGACCAGCCCCAGCATTTT. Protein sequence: CASSLDGGTDQPQHF.

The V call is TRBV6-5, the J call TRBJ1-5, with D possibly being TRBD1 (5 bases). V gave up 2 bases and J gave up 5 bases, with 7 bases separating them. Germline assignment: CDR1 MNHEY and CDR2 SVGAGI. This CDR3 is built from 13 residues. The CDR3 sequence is CASSYGAYQPQHF. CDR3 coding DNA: TGTGCCAGCAGTTACGGGGCTTATCAGCCCCAGCATTTT.

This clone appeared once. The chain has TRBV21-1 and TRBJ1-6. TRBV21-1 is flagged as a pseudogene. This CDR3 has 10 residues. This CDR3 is CASRSSPLHF. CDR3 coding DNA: TGTGCCAGCAGAAGTTCACCCCTCCACTTT.

The CDR3 spells CASSLVGGSTDTQYF. CDR3 nucleotide sequence: TGCGCCAGCAGCTTGGTGGGCGGGAGCACAGATACGCAGTATTTT. This chain uses TRBV5-1 with TRBJ2-3; tentatively, D is TRBD2 (5 bases). The V gene lost 0 bases and the J gene lost 0 bases, with 8 bases spanning the gap. The CDR3 runs 15 residues. Looked up from germline, CDR1 is SGHRS and CDR2 is YFSETQ.

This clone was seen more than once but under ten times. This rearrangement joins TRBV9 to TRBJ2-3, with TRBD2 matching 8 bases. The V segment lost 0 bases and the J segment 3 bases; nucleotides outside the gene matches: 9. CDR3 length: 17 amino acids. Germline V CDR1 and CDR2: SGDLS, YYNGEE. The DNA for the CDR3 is TGTGCCAGCAGCGTAGAGGGGGGGACTAGTTCGACAGATACGCAGTATTTT. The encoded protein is CASSVEGGTSSTDTQYF.

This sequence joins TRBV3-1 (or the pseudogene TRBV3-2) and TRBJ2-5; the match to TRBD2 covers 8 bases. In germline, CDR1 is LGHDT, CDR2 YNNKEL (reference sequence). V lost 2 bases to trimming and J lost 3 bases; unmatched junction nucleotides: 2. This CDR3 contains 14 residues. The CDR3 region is CASSQKREKETQYF. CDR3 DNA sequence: TGTGCCAGCAGCCAAAAGCGGGAGAAAGAGACCCAGTACTTC.

The CDR3 DNA follows: TGTGCCAGCAGCGTCCAACAGAATAATGAAAAACTGTTTTTT. Translation: CASSVQQNNEKLFF. The V and J genes are TRBV9 and TRBJ1-4; D unresolved. Germline CDR1 and CDR2: SGDLS and YYNGEE. Trimming removed 2 bases from V and 4 bases from J, with 9 bases in between. This CDR3 region has 14 residues.

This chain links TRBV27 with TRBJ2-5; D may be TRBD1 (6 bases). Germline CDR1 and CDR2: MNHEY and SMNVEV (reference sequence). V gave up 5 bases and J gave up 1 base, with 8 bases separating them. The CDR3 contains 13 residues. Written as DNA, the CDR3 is TGTGCCAGCAGTGACAGGTTCCAAGAGACCCAGTACTTC. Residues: CASSDRFQETQYF.

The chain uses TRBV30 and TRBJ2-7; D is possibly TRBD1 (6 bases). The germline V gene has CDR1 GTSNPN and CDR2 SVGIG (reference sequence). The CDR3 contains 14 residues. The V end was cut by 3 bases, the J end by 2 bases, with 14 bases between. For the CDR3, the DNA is TGTGCCTGGAGAGGTGGGACACGGGCCTACGAGCAGTACTTC. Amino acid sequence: CAWRGGTRAYEQYF.

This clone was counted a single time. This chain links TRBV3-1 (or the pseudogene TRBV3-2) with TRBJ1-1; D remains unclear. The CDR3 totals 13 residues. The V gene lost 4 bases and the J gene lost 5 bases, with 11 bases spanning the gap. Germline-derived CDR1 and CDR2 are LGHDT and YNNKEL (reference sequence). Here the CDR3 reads CASSPTYRTEAFF. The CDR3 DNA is TGTGCCAGCAGCCCAACCTATCGGACTGAAGCTTTCTTT.

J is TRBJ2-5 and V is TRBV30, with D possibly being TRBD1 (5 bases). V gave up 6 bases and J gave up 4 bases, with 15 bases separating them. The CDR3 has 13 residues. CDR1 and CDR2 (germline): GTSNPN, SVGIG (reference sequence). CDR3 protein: CACQTGVGETQYF. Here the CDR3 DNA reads TGTGCCTGTCAAACAGGTGTTGGAGAGACCCAGTACTTC.

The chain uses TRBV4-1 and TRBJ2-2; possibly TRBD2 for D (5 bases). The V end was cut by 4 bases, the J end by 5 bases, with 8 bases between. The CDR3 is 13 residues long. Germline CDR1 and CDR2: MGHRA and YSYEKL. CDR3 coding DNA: TGCGCCAGCAGCCTTAGAGGGACCGGGGAGCTGTTTTTT. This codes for CASSLRGTGELFF.

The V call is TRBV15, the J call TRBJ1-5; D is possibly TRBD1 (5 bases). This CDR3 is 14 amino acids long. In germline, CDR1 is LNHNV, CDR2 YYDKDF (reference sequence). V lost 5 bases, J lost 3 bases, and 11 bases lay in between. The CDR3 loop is CATSRGTDNQPQHF. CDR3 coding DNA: TGTGCCACCAGCCGAGGGACGGACAATCAGCCCCAGCATTTT.

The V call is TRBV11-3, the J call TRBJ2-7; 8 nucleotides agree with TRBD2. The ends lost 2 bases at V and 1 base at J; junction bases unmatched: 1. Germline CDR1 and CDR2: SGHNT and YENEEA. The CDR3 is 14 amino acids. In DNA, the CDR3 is TGTGCCAGCAGCTTAACTAGCGGTTCCTACGAGCAGTACTTC. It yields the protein CASSLTSGSYEQYF.

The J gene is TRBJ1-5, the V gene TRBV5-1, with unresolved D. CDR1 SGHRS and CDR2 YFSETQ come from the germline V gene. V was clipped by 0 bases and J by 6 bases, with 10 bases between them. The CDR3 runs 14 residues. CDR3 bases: TGCGCCAGCAGCTTGGGGGCAGTTGGTCAGCCCCAGCATTTT. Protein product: CASSLGAVGQPQHF.